This T cell receptor beta chain emerged from a study of PD-L1 blockade in urothelial cancer. Study overall: Prior regimens of chemotherapy numbered 0 to 3 per patient.

The data were produced by immunoSEQ multiplex PCR, yet TCRdb's version contains in-frame clones alone and is incomplete. The data hold around 48,000 clones, with approximately 83% observed a single time. Stated time point: peripheral blood 6 weeks after treatment start. Germline lookup yields CDR1 ENHRY and CDR2 SYGVKD. The length of the CDR3 is 11 residues. V shed 7 bases, J shed 11 bases, and the junction held 6 bases outside the gene matches. The sequence came from a man in his fifties or sixties with urothelial cancer. This chain connects TRBV10-3 to TRBJ1-1; 8 bases match TRBD1. The sample here was PBMCs, taken around atezolizumab (anti-PD-L1) treatment. In nucleotides, the CDR3 is TGTGCCATCAAAACACAGGGGGGGGCTTTCTTT. It yields the protein CAIKTQGGAFF.